This TCR beta chain was retrieved from a study of spatial heterogeneity in lung cancer. TCRdb reprocessed the 5' RACE reads with MiXCR, giving one entry per CDR3 protein. Among about 75,000 distinct CDR3 sequences listed, about an eighth were seen once. Comments on this clonotype: What it binds is unknown.

Study-wide results and caveats: Ubiquitous expanded tumor TCRs were seen in blood more at resection than at follow-up.

In germline, CDR1 is MNHEY, CDR2 SVGEGT. The trim removed 6 bases at V and 6 bases at J, leaving 10 bases unmatched. The CDR3 loop spans 16 amino acids. The time point: sample taken at primary tumor resection. The sequenced material consisted of unsorted whole RNA from tumor, nontumor lung or frozen PBMC. The cohort: 70 to 75 early-stage, untreated non-small cell lung cancer patients. This receptor was identified in a male donor with early-stage non-small cell lung cancer. The chain recombines TRBV6-2 or TRBV6-3 with TRBJ2-3; the match to TRBD2 covers 12 bases. Sequenced material: PBMCs, taken at surgery. Here the CDR3 reads CASRSTSGSFFDTQYF. In DNA, the CDR3 is TGTGCCAGCAGGTCGACTAGCGGGAGTTTTTTCGATACGCAGTATTTT.